This T cell receptor (beta chain) was captured in a study of T cell changes during pregnancy in multiple sclerosis. V dropped 4 bases and J dropped 8 bases, with 12 bases sitting between them. Germline V gives CDR1 SGDLS, CDR2 YYNGEE. The CDR3 extends over 13 amino acids. Using immunoSEQ multiplex PCR, the repertoire was profiled, and TCRdb retains in-frame clones only, with some absent. The data contain fewer than 75,000 clones, roughly 90% of them singletons. The chain links TRBV9 to TRBJ1-4; no definite D call. The clonotype originates from a female donor with multiple sclerosis, enrolled in a pregnancy study. This material consisted of CD8+ T cells from peripheral blood mononuclear cells, taken before pregnancy. DNA of the CDR3: TGTGCCAGCAGCACCGGCGGGGTGGAAAAACTGTTTTTT. This encodes CASSTGGVEKLFF.